One TCR beta chain is described in this entry. This record belongs to a study of blood T cells in healthy people across ages. For the second PCR, which ran for about 6 to 11 cycles, a sample-barcoded 5' primer and a J-beta primer mix were used. A template-switch adaptor that had 12 random nucleotides put a tag on each cDNA molecule. TCRdb used MiXCR to reprocess the 5' RACE reads, holding one entry per CDR3 protein. Here the sample spans over 500,000 distinct CDR3 sequences, about 51% being singletons. Collection of roughly 10 milliliters of peripheral blood was performed for each donor. PBMCs were isolated at a quantity of at least 6 million per sample. The CDR3 covers 13 residues. Trimming shortened V by 1 base and J by 6 bases, and 8 bases separated the two germline ends. CDR1 and CDR2 from the germline V gene are MGHRA and YSYEKL.

This chain joins TRBV4-1 and TRBJ2-3; D perhaps matches TRBD2 (5 bases). The sequence was obtained from a woman older than 75 in good health. Sequenced input: blood. CDR3 coding DNA: TGCGCCAGCAGCCAAGCGGGGTTCGATACGCAGTATTTT. It encodes CASSQAGFDTQYF.